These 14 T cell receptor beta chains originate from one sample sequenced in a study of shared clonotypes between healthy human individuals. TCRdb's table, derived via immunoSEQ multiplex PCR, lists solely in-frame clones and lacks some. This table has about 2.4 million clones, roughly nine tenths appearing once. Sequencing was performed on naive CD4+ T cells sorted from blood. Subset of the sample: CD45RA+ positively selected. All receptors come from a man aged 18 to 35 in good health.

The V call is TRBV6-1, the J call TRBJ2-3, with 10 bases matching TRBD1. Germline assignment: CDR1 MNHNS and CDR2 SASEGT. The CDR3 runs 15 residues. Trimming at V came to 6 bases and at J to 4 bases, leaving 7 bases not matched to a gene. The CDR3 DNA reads TGTGCCAGCAGGTCCGGGACAGGGGCGGCAGATACGCAGTATTTT. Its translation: CASRSGTGAADTQYF.

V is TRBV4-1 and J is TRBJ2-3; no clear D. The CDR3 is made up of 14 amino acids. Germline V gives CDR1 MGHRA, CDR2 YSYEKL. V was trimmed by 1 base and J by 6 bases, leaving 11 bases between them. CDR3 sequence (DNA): TGCGCCAGCAGCCAAGTTGGGCTCGGGGATACGCAGTATTTT. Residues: CASSQVGLGDTQYF.

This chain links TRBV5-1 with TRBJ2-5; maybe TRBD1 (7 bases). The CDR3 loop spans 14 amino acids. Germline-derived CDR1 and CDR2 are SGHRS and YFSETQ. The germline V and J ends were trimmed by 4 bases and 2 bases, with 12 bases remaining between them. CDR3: CASSQGEAQETQYF. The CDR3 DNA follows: TGCGCCAGCAGCCAGGGGGAGGCACAAGAGACCCAGTACTTC.

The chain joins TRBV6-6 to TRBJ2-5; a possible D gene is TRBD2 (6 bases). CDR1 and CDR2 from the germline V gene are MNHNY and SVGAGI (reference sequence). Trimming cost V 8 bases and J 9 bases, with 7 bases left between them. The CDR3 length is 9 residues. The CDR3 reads CASGGAQYF. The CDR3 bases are TGTGCCAGCGGAGGGGCCCAGTACTTC.

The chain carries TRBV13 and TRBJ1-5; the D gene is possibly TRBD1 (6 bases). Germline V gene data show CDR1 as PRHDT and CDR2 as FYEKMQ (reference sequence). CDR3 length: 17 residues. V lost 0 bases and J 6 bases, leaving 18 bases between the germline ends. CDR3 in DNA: TGTGCCAGCAGCTTAGGCAAGGTCCAGGGGTTCCCTCAGCCCCAGCATTTT. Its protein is CASSLGKVQGFPQPQHF.

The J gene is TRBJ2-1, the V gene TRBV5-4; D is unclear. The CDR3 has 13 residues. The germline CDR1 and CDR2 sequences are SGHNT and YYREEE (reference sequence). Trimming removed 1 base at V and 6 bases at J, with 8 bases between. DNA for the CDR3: TGTGCCAGCAGCTTGCGGGTGGGCAATGAGCAGTTCTTC. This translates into CASSLRVGNEQFF.

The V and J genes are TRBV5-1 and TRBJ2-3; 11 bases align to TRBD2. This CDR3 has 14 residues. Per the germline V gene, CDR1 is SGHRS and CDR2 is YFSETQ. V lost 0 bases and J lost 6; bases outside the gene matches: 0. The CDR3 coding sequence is TGCGCCAGCAGCTTGGCTAGCGGGGGGGATACGCAGTATTTT. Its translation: CASSLASGGDTQYF.

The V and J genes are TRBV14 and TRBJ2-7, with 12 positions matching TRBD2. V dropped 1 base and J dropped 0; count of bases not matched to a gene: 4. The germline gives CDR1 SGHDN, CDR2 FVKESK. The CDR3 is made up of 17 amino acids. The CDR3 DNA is TGTGCCAGCAGCCAAGGGACTAGCGGGATTTTCTCCTACGAGCAGTACTTC. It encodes CASSQGTSGIFSYEQYF.

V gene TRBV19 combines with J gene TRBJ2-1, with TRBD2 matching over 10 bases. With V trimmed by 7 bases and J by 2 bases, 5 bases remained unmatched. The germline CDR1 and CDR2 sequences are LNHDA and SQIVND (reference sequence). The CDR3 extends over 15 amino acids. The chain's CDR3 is CASKVAGGPYNEQFF. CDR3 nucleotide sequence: TGTGCCAGTAAAGTAGCGGGAGGACCCTACAATGAGCAGTTCTTC.

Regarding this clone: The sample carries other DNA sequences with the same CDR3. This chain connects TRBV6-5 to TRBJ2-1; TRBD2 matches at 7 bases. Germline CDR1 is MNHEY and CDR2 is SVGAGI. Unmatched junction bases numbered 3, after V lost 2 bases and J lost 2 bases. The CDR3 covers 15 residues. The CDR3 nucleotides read TGTGCCAGCAGTTACGGCGGGAGACCCTACAATGAGCAGTTCTTC. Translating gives CASSYGGRPYNEQFF.

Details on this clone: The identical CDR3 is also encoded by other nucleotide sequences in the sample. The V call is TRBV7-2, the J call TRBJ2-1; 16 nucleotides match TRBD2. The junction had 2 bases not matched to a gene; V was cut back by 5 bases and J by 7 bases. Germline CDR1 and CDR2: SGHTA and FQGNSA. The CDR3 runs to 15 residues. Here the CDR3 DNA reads TGTGCCAGCAGCACGGGACTAGCGGGAGGGAATGAGCAGTTCTTC. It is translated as CASSTGLAGGNEQFF.

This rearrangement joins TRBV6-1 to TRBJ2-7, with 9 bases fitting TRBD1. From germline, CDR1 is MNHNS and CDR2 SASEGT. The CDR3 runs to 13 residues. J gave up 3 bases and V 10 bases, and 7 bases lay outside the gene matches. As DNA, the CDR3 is TGTGCCACTTGGACAGGGGTCGACTACGAGCAGTACTTC. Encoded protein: CATWTGVDYEQYF.

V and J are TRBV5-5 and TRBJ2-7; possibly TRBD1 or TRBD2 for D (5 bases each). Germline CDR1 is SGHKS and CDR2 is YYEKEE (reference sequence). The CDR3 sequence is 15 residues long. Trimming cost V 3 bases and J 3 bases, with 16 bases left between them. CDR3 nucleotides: TGTGCCAGCAGCTGGGGGACCGCCTTTGGCTACGAGCAGTACTTC. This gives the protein CASSWGTAFGYEQYF.

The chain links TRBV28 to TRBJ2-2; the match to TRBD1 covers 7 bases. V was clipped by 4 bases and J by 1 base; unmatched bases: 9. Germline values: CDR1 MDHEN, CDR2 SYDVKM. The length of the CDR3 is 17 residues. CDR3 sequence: CASSYPIRDRNTGELFF. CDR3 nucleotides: TGTGCCAGCAGTTACCCAATCCGGGACAGGAACACCGGGGAGCTGTTTTTT.